This TCR beta chain was documented in a study of T cells in Graves' hyperthyroidism and ophthalmopathy. Germline CDR1 reads LNHNV; CDR2 reads YYDKDF (reference sequence). Deletions cut 3 bases from V and 2 bases from J, with 17 bases between. This CDR3 has 17 amino acids. RNA transcripts provided the source from which TCR beta CDR3 regions were amplified. With the HTBI primer set, the TCR CDR3 went through a first round of RT-PCR. One entry per CDR3 protein results from TCRdb running MiXCR on the multiplex PCR reads. The sample includes 350,000 to 400,000 distinct CDR3 sequences, 15% of them seen just once.

The chain recombines TRBV15 with TRBJ2-1; tentative D call: TRBD1 (6 bases). This clonotype was obtained from a woman in her thirties with Graves' hyperthyroidism. The specimen was blood. Here the CDR3 reads CATSSMGAARPYNEQFF. The CDR3 DNA sequence: TGTGCCACCAGCAGTATGGGGGCAGCGAGACCCTACAATGAGCAGTTCTTC.